Listed here are 12 T cell receptor beta chains from one sample, sequenced in a study of T cells in localized non-small cell lung cancer. The assay was immunoSEQ multiplex PCR, and TCRdb's table has in-frame clones only and misses some. This sample has roughly 48,000 clones, with approximately 75% found just once. This specimen consisted of peripheral blood, obtained before any cancer treatment. The receptors were gathered from a man aged 40 to 70 with stage I squamous cell lung carcinoma.

The table lists this clone with a few counts. CDR3 coding DNA: TGCGCCAGCAGCCAAGATCCCAGGCCCACCATTGAAGCTTTCTTT. Protein sequence: CASSQDPRPTIEAFF. This chain connects TRBV4-1 to TRBJ1-1; D remains ambiguous. The CDR3 sequence is 15 residues long. CDR1 is MGHRA and CDR2 is YSYEKL in the germline V gene. The V gene lost 0 bases and the J gene lost 7 bases, with 15 bases spanning the gap.

The V gene is TRBV27, the J gene TRBJ1-4, with unresolved D. The CDR3 extends over 14 amino acids. Trimming cost V 6 bases and J 8 bases, with 16 bases left between them. Germline V gene lookup returns CDR1 MNHEY and CDR2 SMNVEV (reference sequence). CDR3 nucleotide sequence: TGTGCCAGCAGCCCGGGATTCCGTGAGGAAAAACTGTTTTTT. Protein sequence: CASSPGFREEKLFF.

This clone was picked up one time. The gene calls are TRBV14 and TRBJ1-2, with a weak D call TRBD1 (5 bases). V gave up 2 bases and J gave up 7 bases, with 8 bases separating them. The CDR3 has 12 amino acids. CDR1 and CDR2 (germline): SGHDN, FVKESK. CDR3 nucleotides: TGTGCCAGCAGCCAATTGGGGGGTGGCTACACCTTC. Its translation is CASSQLGGGYTF.

The CDR3 sequence is CASSLSPNTEAFF. As DNA, the CDR3 is TGTGCCAGCAGTTTGAGCCCGAACACTGAAGCTTTCTTT. The genes are TRBV28 and TRBJ1-1; unclear D gene. The CDR3 has 13 amino acids. The ends were cut back, 3 bases at V and 1 base at J, with 6 bases in the middle. CDR1 is MDHEN and CDR2 is SYDVKM in the germline V gene.

The chain joins TRBV11-3 to TRBJ2-2; TRBD2 matches at 11 bases. Germline assignment: CDR1 SGHNT and CDR2 YENEEA. The trim removed 4 bases at V and 6 bases at J, leaving 10 bases unmatched. The CDR3 has 17 amino acids. CDR3 loop: CASSSEASGGSPGELFF. CDR3 bases: TGTGCCAGCAGCTCCGAAGCTAGCGGGGGGTCGCCCGGGGAGCTGTTTTTT.

This clone was picked up a small number of times. The rearrangement links TRBV30 to TRBJ1-1; D gene unclear. Germline lookup yields CDR1 GTSNPN and CDR2 SVGIG (reference sequence). The CDR3 has 13 residues. Trimming stripped 6 bases from V and 0 bases from J, with 11 bases between. The CDR3 DNA reads as TGTGCCTGTCACAACCGAGTGAACACTGAAGCTTTCTTT. It codes for CACHNRVNTEAFF.

The V and J genes are TRBV5-6 and TRBJ1-5; D uncertain. The V gene's germline CDR1 is SGHDT and CDR2 YYEEEE. V lost 1 base to trimming and J lost 6 bases, with 17 bases between them. This CDR3 spans 16 amino acids. CDR3 sequence reads: CASSLFLSGDSQPQHF. Written as DNA, the CDR3 is TGTGCCAGCAGCTTGTTTTTAAGCGGGGATAGTCAGCCCCAGCATTTT. The full variable domain, with the rest looked up from reference TRBV5-6 and TRBJ1-5, is DAGVTQSPTHLIKTRGQQVTLRCSPKSGHDTVSWYQQALGQGPQFIFQYYEEEERQRGNFPDRFSGHQFPNYSSELNVNALLLGDSALYLCASSLFLSGDSQPQHFGDGTRLSIL.

The chain links TRBV15 to TRBJ2-5; D might be TRBD1 (5 bases). Trimming left V 5 bases short and J 3 bases short, with 13 bases between. The CDR3 is 14 residues long. The germline V gene encodes CDR1 LNHNV and CDR2 YYDKDF (reference sequence). The CDR3 DNA reads as TGTGCCACCAGCGAAGTAGCCAGGGAAGAGACCCAGTACTTC. It specifies CATSEVAREETQYF.

This chain connects TRBV5-6 to TRBJ2-3; D may be TRBD2 (5 bases). The ends were cut back, 4 bases at V and 5 bases at J, with 17 bases in the middle. The CDR3 extends over 15 amino acids. In germline, CDR1 is SGHDT, CDR2 YYEEEE. The CDR3, as DNA: TGTGCCAGCAGCCGCCCCCAACTAGTTTTAGATACGCAGTATTTT. Translation: CASSRPQLVLDTQYF.

This chain links TRBV6-4 with TRBJ1-2; D may be TRBD1 (6 bases). The germline V gene has CDR1 MRHNA and CDR2 SNTAGT. CDR3 length: 13 residues. Trimming cost V 3 bases and J 8 bases, with 13 bases left between them. CDR3 region: CASSDPGQSGYTF. DNA for the CDR3: TGTGCCAGCAGTGATCCGGGACAATCGGGCTACACCTTC.

This chain joins TRBV5-1 and TRBJ1-1; the D gene is possibly TRBD1 (5 bases). Trimming took 1 base from V and 2 from J, leaving 12 bases between them. The germline V gene encodes CDR1 SGHRS and CDR2 YFSETQ. The length of the CDR3 is 15 residues. In DNA form, the CDR3 reads TGCGCCAGCAGCTTGTCGCAGACAGTTAACACTGAAGCTTTCTTT. As protein: CASSLSQTVNTEAFF.

This chain connects TRBV4-1 to TRBJ1-3; D gene uncertain. The V gene lost 4 bases and the J gene lost 3 bases, with 16 bases spanning the gap. This CDR3 is 16 amino acids long. Germline-derived CDR1 and CDR2 are MGHRA and YSYEKL. This CDR3 is CASSPGGRGSGNTIYF. The CDR3 DNA is TGCGCCAGCAGCCCAGGTGGGCGGGGAAGTGGAAACACCATATATTTT.